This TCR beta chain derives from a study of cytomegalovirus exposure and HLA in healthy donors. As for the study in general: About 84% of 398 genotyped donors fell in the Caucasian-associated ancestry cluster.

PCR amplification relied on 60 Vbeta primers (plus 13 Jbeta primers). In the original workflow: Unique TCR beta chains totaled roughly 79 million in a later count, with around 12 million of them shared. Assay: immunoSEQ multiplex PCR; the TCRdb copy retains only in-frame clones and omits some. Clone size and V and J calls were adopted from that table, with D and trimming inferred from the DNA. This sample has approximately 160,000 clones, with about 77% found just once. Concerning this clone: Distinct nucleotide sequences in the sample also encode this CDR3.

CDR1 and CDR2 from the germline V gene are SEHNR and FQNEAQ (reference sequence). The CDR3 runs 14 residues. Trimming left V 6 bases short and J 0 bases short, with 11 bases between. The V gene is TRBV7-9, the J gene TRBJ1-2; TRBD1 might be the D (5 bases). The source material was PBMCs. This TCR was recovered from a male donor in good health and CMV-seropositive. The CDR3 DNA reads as TGTGCCAGCAGGGCAGGGCAATCTAACTATGGCTACACCTTC. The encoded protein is CASRAGQSNYGYTF.